A single sample is the source of the 23 T cell receptor beta chains below, sequenced in a study of cytomegalovirus exposure and HLA in healthy donors. The PCR used 60 Vbeta and 13 Jbeta primers. The method was immunoSEQ multiplex PCR; TCRdb's version includes in-frame clones alone and lacks a portion of them. This table has fewer than 90,000 clones, about 70% appearing once. The sequenced material came from PBMCs. The receptors shown here come from a middle-aged man in good health and CMV-seropositive.

The gene calls are TRBV5-6 and TRBJ2-7; TRBD2 matches at 8 bases. The germline V gene encodes CDR1 SGHDT and CDR2 YYEEEE. The ends lost 3 bases at V and 2 bases at J; junction bases unmatched: 4. The CDR3 extends over 14 amino acids. CDR3 DNA sequence: TGTGCCAGCAGCTACCCGGGACTAGCCTACGAGCAGTACTTC. Amino acid sequence: CASSYPGLAYEQYF. The variable domain in full, with the rest retrieved from reference TRBV5-6 and TRBJ2-7, is DAGVTQSPTHLIKTRGQQVTLRCSPKSGHDTVSWYQQALGQGPQFIFQYYEEEERQRGNFPDRFSGHQFPNYSSELNVNALLLGDSALYLCASSYPGLAYEQYFGPGTRLTVT.

The chain has TRBV29-1 and TRBJ1-3; a possible D gene is TRBD1 (6 bases). Trimming shortened V by 3 bases and J by 4 bases, and 13 bases separated the two germline ends. CDR1 and CDR2 from the germline V gene are SQVTM and ANQGSEA. This CDR3 spans 14 amino acids. The CDR3 region has the DNA TGCAGCGTTGACTCGGGGGGGCAAGGAAACACCATATATTTT. Its translation: CSVDSGGQGNTIYF.

In its sample, this clone was seen a few times. This chain links TRBV28 with TRBJ1-4, with D possibly matching TRBD1 (5 bases). The germline V gene has CDR1 MDHEN and CDR2 SYDVKM. The V gene lost 3 bases and the J gene lost 7 bases, with 12 bases spanning the gap. The CDR3 runs to 14 residues. CDR3 in DNA: TGTGCCAGCAGTTTGGCAGGGTTGACTGAAAAACTGTTTTTT. Translation: CASSLAGLTEKLFF. Based on the CDR3 plus reference TRBV28 and TRBJ1-4, the full variable domain is DVKVTQSSRYLVKRTGEKVFLECVQDMDHENMFWYRQDPGLGLRLIYFSYDVKMKEKGDIPEGYSVSREKKERFSLILESASTNQTSMYLCASSLAGLTEKLFFGSGTQLSVL.

The chain is built from TRBV18 and TRBJ1-5, with D perhaps matching TRBD1 (6 bases). This CDR3 comprises 14 residues. Trimming left V 2 bases short and J 2 bases short, with 7 bases between. Germline V gene lookup returns CDR1 KGHSH and CDR2 LQKENI. CDR3: CASSPDRRNQPQHF. CDR3 nucleotide sequence: TGTGCCAGCTCACCAGACAGGCGCAATCAGCCCCAGCATTTT.

This chain links TRBV19 with TRBJ1-2; D gene ambiguous. Germline lookup yields CDR1 LNHDA and CDR2 SQIVND (reference sequence). The CDR3 has 13 amino acids. V lost 4 bases, J lost 8 bases, and 14 bases lay in between. This chain's CDR3 is CASSNQLDWGYTF. The DNA for the CDR3 is TGTGCCAGTAGTAATCAACTCGATTGGGGCTACACCTTC.

The chain links TRBV5-1 to TRBJ2-7, with D perhaps matching TRBD1 (5 bases). This CDR3 has 14 amino acids. V dropped 2 bases and J dropped 2 bases, with 11 bases sitting between them. Per the germline V gene, CDR1 is SGHRS and CDR2 is YFSETQ. The CDR3 coding sequence is TGCGCCAGCAGCTTAAACGCAGGGCCCTACGAGCAGTACTTC. Encoded protein: CASSLNAGPYEQYF.

The rearrangement uses TRBV1 and TRBJ1-2; the table names TRBD1, a call not compared with the DNA. TRBV1 is reported as a pseudogene. This CDR3 has 13 residues. This CDR3 reads CTSNETPDYGYTF. The DNA for the CDR3 is TGCACCAGCAACGAGACACCGGACTATGGCTACACCTTC.

The chain is built from TRBV10-3 and TRBJ2-7; no firm D call. CDR3 length equals 12 residues. CDR1 and CDR2 (germline): ENHRY, SYGVKD. The V and J ends lost 0 bases and 3 bases respectively, with 3 bases between them. DNA for the CDR3: TGTGCCATCAGTGAGTCCTACTACGAGCAGTACTTC. Protein sequence: CAISESYYEQYF.

The chain links TRBV29-1 to TRBJ1-1; D not certain. V dropped 2 bases and J dropped 1 base, with 11 bases sitting between them. The CDR3 is 14 amino acids. The germline gives CDR1 SQVTM, CDR2 ANQGSEA. CDR3 sequence reads: CSVELGGKNTEAFF. CDR3 bases: TGCAGCGTTGAATTGGGAGGGAAGAACACTGAAGCTTTCTTT.

The chain couples TRBV19 to TRBJ1-1, with D tentatively TRBD1 (5 bases). Germline assignment: CDR1 LNHDA and CDR2 SQIVND (reference sequence). The V gene lost 7 bases and the J gene lost 2 bases, with 20 bases spanning the gap. The CDR3 is 16 residues long. The CDR3 loop reads CASIPSRGRGNTEAFF. CDR3 in DNA: TGTGCCAGTATCCCCAGCCGGGGGAGAGGTAACACTGAAGCTTTCTTT.

The chain has TRBV2 and TRBJ1-5, with D tentatively TRBD1 (6 bases). Germline V gene sequence: CDR1 SNHLY, CDR2 FYNNEI. The CDR3 length is 14 residues. V was pared by 8 bases and J by 4 bases, with 15 bases between. The CDR3 coding sequence is TGTGCCAGCTCCCCAAGGGGGGGAAATCAGCCCCAGCATTTT. Translating it yields CASSPRGGNQPQHF.

This rearrangement joins TRBV28 to TRBJ2-7; 7 nucleotides match TRBD1. V shed 2 bases and J 2 bases; nucleotides not matched to a gene: 6. The germline CDR1 and CDR2 sequences are MDHEN and SYDVKM. CDR3 length: 15 residues. The CDR3 coding sequence is TGTGCCAGCAGTTTAGACAGGGTGTCTCCCTACGAGCAGTACTTC. It yields the protein CASSLDRVSPYEQYF.

This clone was seen only once. J is TRBJ2-2 and V is TRBV6-1, with D maybe TRBD1 (6 bases). With 3 bases removed from V and 13 bases from J, the gap between germline ends came to 9 bases. CDR3 length equals 11 residues. Germline CDR1 and CDR2: MNHNS and SASEGT. As DNA, the CDR3 is TGTGCCAGCAGTGATGCCAGGGGGCTGTTTTTT. It encodes CASSDARGLFF.

This clone was counted many times. The chain couples TRBV10-3 to TRBJ1-3; 7 nucleotides agree with TRBD1. V shed 4 bases, J shed 3 bases, and the junction held 3 bases outside the gene matches. CDR3 length: 14 residues. Germline V gene lookup returns CDR1 ENHRY and CDR2 SYGVKD. The CDR3, as DNA: TGTGCCATCAGTGTGAACAGGGGTGGAAACACCATATATTTT. This gives the protein CAISVNRGGNTIYF.

The rearrangement uses TRBV6-1 and TRBJ1-2; D perhaps matches TRBD1 (5 bases). Trimming removed 1 base at V and 8 bases at J, with 20 bases between. CDR1 is MNHNS, CDR2 SASEGT, per germline. The CDR3 runs 16 residues. CDR3 in amino acids: CASSEVPGGYGGGYTF. Written as DNA, the CDR3 is TGTGCCAGCAGTGAAGTGCCGGGGGGATACGGGGGGGGCTACACCTTC.

The chain couples TRBV7-9 to TRBJ1-4; maybe TRBD1 (6 bases). CDR1 is SEHNR and CDR2 is FQNEAQ in the germline V gene (reference sequence). The CDR3 contains 16 residues. V shed 5 bases and J shed 7 bases, with 20 bases lying between them. CDR3 DNA sequence: TGTGCCAGCAGCGGCCGACTTCAGGGGTTTAGTGAAAAACTGTTTTTT. Its translation is CASSGRLQGFSEKLFF.

This chain links TRBV9 with TRBJ1-3; D not resolved. V was pared by 3 bases and J by 4 bases, with 14 bases between. This CDR3 has 15 amino acids. Germline-derived CDR1 and CDR2 are SGDLS and YYNGEE. CDR3 in amino acids: CASSGVQDPGNTIYF. The CDR3 bases are TGTGCCAGCAGCGGGGTTCAGGATCCCGGAAACACCATATATTTT.

This chain links TRBV5-1 with TRBJ2-6, with TRBD1 matching over 7 bases. Trimming at V came to 1 base and at J to 2 bases, leaving 12 bases not matched to a gene. Germline values: CDR1 SGHRS, CDR2 YFSETQ. The CDR3 extends over 19 amino acids. CDR3 in amino acids: CASSLFGTDRATGANVLTF. The CDR3 nucleotides read TGCGCCAGCAGCTTGTTCGGGACCGACAGGGCTACTGGGGCCAACGTCCTGACTTTC.

In nucleotides, the CDR3 is TGTGCCAGCAGCCCTGGGGGCTCTTATCCTACCGGGGAGCTGTTTTTT. Amino acid sequence: CASSPGGSYPTGELFF. This chain links TRBV5-6 with TRBJ2-2, with D possibly being TRBD1 (6 bases). Looked up from germline, CDR1 is SGHDT and CDR2 is YYEEEE. The V end lost 4 bases, the J end lost 5 bases, and 18 bases lay between the germline ends. The CDR3 runs 16 residues. Filled out from reference TRBV5-6 and TRBJ2-2, the complete variable domain reads DAGVTQSPTHLIKTRGQQVTLRCSPKSGHDTVSWYQQALGQGPQFIFQYYEEEERQRGNFPDRFSGHQFPNYSSELNVNALLLGDSALYLCASSPGGSYPTGELFFGEGSRLTVL.

A few counts support this clone. V and J are TRBV11-1 and TRBJ1-1; 7 bases line up with TRBD1. V lost 2 bases, J lost 4 bases, and 10 bases stayed unmatched. This CDR3 is 16 amino acids long. Germline CDR1 is SGHAT and CDR2 is FQDESV (reference sequence). The CDR3 spells CASSLTFTGVATEAFF. CDR3 nucleotide sequence: TGTGCCAGCAGCTTAACCTTTACAGGGGTGGCCACTGAAGCTTTCTTT.

CDR3 loop: CASSFGTSGSYEQYF. The CDR3 DNA reads TGTGCCAGCAGCTTCGGGACTAGCGGGAGCTACGAGCAGTACTTC. The J gene is TRBJ2-7, the V gene TRBV9; TRBD2 agrees at 14 bases. Germline CDR1 and CDR2: SGDLS and YYNGEE. J gave up 3 bases and V 4 bases, and 3 bases lay outside the gene matches. The CDR3 consists of 15 residues.

This sequence joins TRBV5-8 and TRBJ2-1; 15 bases fit TRBD2. The germline V gene has CDR1 SGHTS and CDR2 YDEGEE. The CDR3 consists of 19 residues. V gave up 5 bases and J gave up 0 bases; unmatched junction bases: 9. The CDR3 sequence is CASRHSGLAGGSSYNEQFF. The CDR3 region has the DNA TGTGCCAGCAGACACTCGGGACTAGCGGGGGGAAGCTCCTACAATGAGCAGTTCTTC.

The rearrangement links TRBV29-1 to TRBJ2-2; 7 bases map to TRBD2. In germline, CDR1 is SQVTM, CDR2 ANQGSEA. CDR3 size: 14 residues. J lost 3 bases, V lost 7 bases, and 8 bases had no gene match. The CDR3 region has the DNA TGCAGCGCTCTCGCGGGGGAATACACCGGGGAGCTGTTTTTT. Translation: CSALAGEYTGELFF.